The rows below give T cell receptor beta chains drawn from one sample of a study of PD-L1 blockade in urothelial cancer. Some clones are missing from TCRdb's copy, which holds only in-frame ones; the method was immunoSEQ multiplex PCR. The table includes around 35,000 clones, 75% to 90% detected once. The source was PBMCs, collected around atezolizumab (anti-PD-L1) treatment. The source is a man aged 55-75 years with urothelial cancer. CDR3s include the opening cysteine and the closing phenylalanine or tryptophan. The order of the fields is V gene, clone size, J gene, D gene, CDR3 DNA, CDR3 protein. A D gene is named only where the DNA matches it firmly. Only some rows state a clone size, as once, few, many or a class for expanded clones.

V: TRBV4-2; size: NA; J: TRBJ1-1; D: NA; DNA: TGTGCCAGCAGCCAAGATACGACGGGTAACACTGAAGCTTTCTTT; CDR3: CASSQDTTGNTEAFF
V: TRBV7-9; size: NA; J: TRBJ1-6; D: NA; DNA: TGTGCCAGCAGCTTAGGTCAGGGCGGTTCACCCCTCCACTTT; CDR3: CASSLGQGGSPLHF
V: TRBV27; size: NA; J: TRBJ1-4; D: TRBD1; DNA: TGTGCCAGCGCACAGGGGGGCGAAAAACTGTTTTTT; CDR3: CASAQGGEKLFF
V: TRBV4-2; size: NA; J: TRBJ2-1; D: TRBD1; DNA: TGTGCCAGCAGCCAAACGGACAGGAGCTATTACAATGAGCAGTTCTTC; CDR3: CASSQTDRSYYNEQFF
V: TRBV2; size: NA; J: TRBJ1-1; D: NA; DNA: TGTGCCAGCAGGGTTGACAGTGCGTACACTGAAGCTTTCTTT; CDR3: CASRVDSAYTEAFF
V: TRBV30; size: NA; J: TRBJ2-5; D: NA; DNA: TGTGCCTGGATGCATGCGGGCCAAGAGACCCAGTACTTC; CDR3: CAWMHAGQETQYF
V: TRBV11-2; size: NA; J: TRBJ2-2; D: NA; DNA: TGTGCCAGCAGCCCGCAACAGGGTCAATCCGGGGAGCTGTTTTTT; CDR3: CASSPQQGQSGELFF
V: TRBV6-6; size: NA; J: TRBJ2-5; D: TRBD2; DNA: TGTGCCAGCAGTTCTCGACTAGCGGGAGAGGCAGAGACCCAGTACTTC; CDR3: CASSSRLAGEAETQYF
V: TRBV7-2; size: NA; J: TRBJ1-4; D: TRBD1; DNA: TGTGCCAGCAGCGGACGGACAGGGGATGAAAAACTGTTTTTT; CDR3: CASSGRTGDEKLFF
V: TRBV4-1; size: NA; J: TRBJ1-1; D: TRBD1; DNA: TGCGCCAGCAGCCAAGAGGGCCAGGGGGCGCGGGATTTCTTT; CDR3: CASSQEGQGARDFF
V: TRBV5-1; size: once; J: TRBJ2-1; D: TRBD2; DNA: TGCGCCAGCAGCTCACAGACTAGCGGGGTGGAAAATGAGCAGTTCTTC; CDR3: CASSSQTSGVENEQFF
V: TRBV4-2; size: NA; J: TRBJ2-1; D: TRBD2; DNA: TGTGCCAGCAGCCAGACTACAGGACTAGCGGGGAGGGGGCGCTCCTACAATGAGCAGTTCTTC; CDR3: CASSQTTGLAGRGRSYNEQFF
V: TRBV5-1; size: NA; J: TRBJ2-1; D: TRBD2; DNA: TGCGCCAGCAGCCCCGCGGGAGGGCCGGGCGACAATGAGCAGTTCTTC; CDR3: CASSPAGGPGDNEQFF
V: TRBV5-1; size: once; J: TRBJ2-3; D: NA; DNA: TGCGCCAGCAGCTTGGACGGGAGAGTCGGGGTAGATACGCAGTATTTT; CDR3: CASSLDGRVGVDTQYF
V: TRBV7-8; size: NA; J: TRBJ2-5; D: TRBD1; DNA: TGTGCCAGCAGCCTTGGACAGGGAAAAGAGACCCAGTACTTC; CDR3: CASSLGQGKETQYF
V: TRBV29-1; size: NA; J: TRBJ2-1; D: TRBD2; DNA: TGCAGCGACGTACTAGCGGGAGGGCGAGAGCAGTTCTTC; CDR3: CSDVLAGGREQFF
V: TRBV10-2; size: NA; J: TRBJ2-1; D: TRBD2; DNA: TGCGCCAGCAGTGATCATAGCGGGGGGGGGCCCTACAATGAGCAGTTCTTC; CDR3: CASSDHSGGGPYNEQFF
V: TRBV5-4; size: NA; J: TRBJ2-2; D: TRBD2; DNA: TGTGCCAGCAGCTTGGCCGGACTAGCGGGAACCGGGGAGCTGTTTTTT; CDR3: CASSLAGLAGTGELFF
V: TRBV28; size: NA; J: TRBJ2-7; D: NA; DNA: TGTGCCAGCAATAGACCCGGGACAACCTACGAGCAGTACTTC; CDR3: CASNRPGTTYEQYF
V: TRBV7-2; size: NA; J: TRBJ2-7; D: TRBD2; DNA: TGTGCCAGCAGCTTAGCAGCTAGCGGGTCCTACGAGCAGTACTTC; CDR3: CASSLAASGSYEQYF
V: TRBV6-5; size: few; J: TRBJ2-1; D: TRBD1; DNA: TGTGCCAGCAGTTCTGGCGACAGGGCACGTGAGCAGTTCTTC; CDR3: CASSSGDRAREQFF
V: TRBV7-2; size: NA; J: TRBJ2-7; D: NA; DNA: TGTGCCAGCATTCTGGAGGGGGCGAAAGGCGAGCAGTACTTC; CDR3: CASILEGAKGEQYF
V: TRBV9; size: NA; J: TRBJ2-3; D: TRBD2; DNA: TGTGCCAGCAGCCCTCGGGGGGGCCAGCATACGCAGTATTTT; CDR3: CASSPRGGQHTQYF
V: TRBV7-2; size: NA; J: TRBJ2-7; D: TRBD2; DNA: TGTGCCAGCAGCTTAGCACGGCAAGCGGGAGCCTACGAGCAGTACTTC; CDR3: CASSLARQAGAYEQYF
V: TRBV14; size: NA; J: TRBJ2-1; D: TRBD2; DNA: TGTGCCAGCAGCCCGGGACTAGCGGGAGCCTCCCAGTTCTTC; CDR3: CASSPGLAGASQFF
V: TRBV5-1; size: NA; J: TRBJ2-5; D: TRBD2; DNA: TGCGCCAGCAGCTTAGGTGCGGGAGGGTTCCAAGAGACCCAGTACTTC; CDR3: CASSLGAGGFQETQYF
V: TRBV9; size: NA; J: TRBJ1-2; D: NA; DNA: TGTGCCAGCAGCGTAAACAATTTAAATGGCTACACCTTC; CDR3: CASSVNNLNGYTF
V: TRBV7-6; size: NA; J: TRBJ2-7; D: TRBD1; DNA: TGTGCCAGCAGCACGGGACAGGGGGGCAACGAGCAGTACTTC; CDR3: CASSTGQGGNEQYF
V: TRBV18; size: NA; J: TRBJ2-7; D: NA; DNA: TGTGCCAGCTCACCACCGCGTCAGGGTCCGCCTGAGCAGTACTTC; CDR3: CASSPPRQGPPEQYF
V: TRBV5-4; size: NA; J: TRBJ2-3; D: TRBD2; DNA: TGTGCCAGCAGCCCGTCGACTAGCGTAAGCACAGATACGCAGTATTTT; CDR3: CASSPSTSVSTDTQYF
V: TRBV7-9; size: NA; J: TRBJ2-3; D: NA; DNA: TGTGCCAGCAGATCGCAGGGGTCTAGCACAGATACGCAGTATTTT; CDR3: CASRSQGSSTDTQYF
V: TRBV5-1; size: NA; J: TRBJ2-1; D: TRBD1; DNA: TGCGCCAGCAGCTTGAACCCGCCGGGACAGGGACACAATGAGCAGTTCTTC; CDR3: CASSLNPPGQGHNEQFF
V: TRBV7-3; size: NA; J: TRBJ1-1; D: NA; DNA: TGTGCCAGCAGCTTATTGAACGCAGGGAACACTGAAGCTTTCTTT; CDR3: CASSLLNAGNTEAFF
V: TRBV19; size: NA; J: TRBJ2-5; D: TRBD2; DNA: TGTGCCAGTAGCCTACCGGGACTAGCGGGAGAGACCCAGTACTTC; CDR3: CASSLPGLAGETQYF
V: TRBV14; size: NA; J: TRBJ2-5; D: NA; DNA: TGTGCCAGCAGCCAAGACCTGAGGCGGCAAGAGACCCAGTACTTC; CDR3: CASSQDLRRQETQYF
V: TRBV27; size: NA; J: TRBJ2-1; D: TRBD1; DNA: TGTGCCAGCAGCCCGGGGGGGACAGGGGGCAATGAGCAGTTCTTC; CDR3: CASSPGGTGGNEQFF
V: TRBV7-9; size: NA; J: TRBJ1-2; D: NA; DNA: TGTGCCAGCAGCTTAGGCTTGGACAGAAACTATGGCTACACCTTC; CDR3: CASSLGLDRNYGYTF
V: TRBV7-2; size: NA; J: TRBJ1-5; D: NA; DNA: TGTGCCAGCAGCTCCCTGGGAGGGTTGGGCCAGCCCCAGCATTTT; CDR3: CASSSLGGLGQPQHF
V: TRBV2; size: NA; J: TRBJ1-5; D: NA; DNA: TGTGCCAGCAGTCCCGGGGGAAGCAATCAGCCCCAGCATTTT; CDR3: CASSPGGSNQPQHF
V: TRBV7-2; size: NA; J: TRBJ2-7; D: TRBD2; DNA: TGTGCCAGCACCCCAAGCGGGAGGTTCGAGCAGTACTTC; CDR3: CASTPSGRFEQYF
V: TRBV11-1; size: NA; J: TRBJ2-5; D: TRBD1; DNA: TGTGCCAGCAGCATACGACAGGGGGGATCCAAAGAGACCCAGTACTTC; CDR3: CASSIRQGGSKETQYF